Listed below are T cell receptor beta chains from one sample, sequenced in a study of neurological immune-mediated disorders. TCRdb called the 5' RACE reads again in MiXCR, with one record for every CDR3 protein. The table records about 59,000 distinct CDR3 sequences, approximately 25% of them present only once. The sample comprised PBMCs. The origin of the receptors is a man between 60 and 75 years old with HTLV-1-associated myelopathy (HAM/TSP). The CDR3 runs from the conserved cysteine through the conserved F or W. The order of the fields is J gene, clone size, D gene, V gene, CDR3 protein, CDR3 DNA. D genes are given only for firm matches. Size tells how often a clone was seen (once, few, many) or the class of an expanded clone, and some rows leave it out.

TRBJ2-2	many	TRBD1	TRBV5-1	CASSWTGGISGELFF	TGCGCCAGCAGCTGGACAGGGGGTATATCCGGGGAGCTGTTTTTT
TRBJ2-5	many	TRBD1	TRBV27	CASTRTGQETQYF	TGTGCCAGTACCCGGACAGGGCAGGAGACCCAGTACTTC
TRBJ1-1	many	.	TRBV25-1	CASSWGNTEAFF	TGTGCCAGCAGTTGGGGGAACACTGAAGCTTTCTTT
TRBJ2-4	.	.	TRBV7-9	CASSHFERGPKNIQYF	TGTGCCAGCAGTCACTTCGAAAGGGGTCCCAAAAACATTCAGTACTTC
TRBJ2-1	many	TRBD2	TRBV5-1	CASSSGSSGLDNEQFF	TGCGCCAGCAGTTCGGGATCTAGCGGGCTTGACAATGAGCAGTTCTTC
TRBJ2-3	.	.	TRBV5-5	CASSLGGGPDTQYF	TGTGCCAGCAGCTTGGGAGGTGGGCCAGATACGCAGTATTTT
TRBJ1-1	many	.	TRBV12-3/TRBV12-4	CASSFRDRKAFF	TGTGCCAGCAGTTTTAGAGACAGGAAAGCTTTCTTT
TRBJ2-1	many	.	TRBV5-1	CASSLVGQNNEQFF	TGCGCCAGCAGCTTGGTGGGACAAAACAATGAGCAGTTCTTC
TRBJ2-1	.	TRBD2	TRBV5-1	CASIQGTSNNEQFF	TGTGCCAGCATCCAAGGGACTAGCAACAATGAGCAGTTCTTC
TRBJ2-1	many	TRBD2	TRBV14	CASSPGGRALDNEQFF	TGTGCCAGCAGTCCAGGCGGGAGGGCCCTCGACAATGAGCAGTTCTTC
TRBJ2-5	many	.	TRBV9	CASSVGAGSGETQYF	TGTGCCAGCAGCGTGGGTGCAGGGTCCGGGGAGACCCAGTACTTC
TRBJ2-3	many	TRBD2	TRBV7-2	CASRDQLGSGRVYNTDTQYF	TGTGCCAGCAGGGATCAACTGGGTAGCGGGAGGGTCTACAACACAGATACGCAGTATTTT
TRBJ2-5	many	.	TRBV10-3	CAISEVPGAYGNQETQYF	TGTGCCATCAGTGAGGTCCCCGGAGCATATGGGAACCAAGAGACCCAGTACTTC
TRBJ2-1	.	TRBD2	TRBV20-1	CSAGLAGGPYNEQFF	TGCAGTGCAGGACTAGCGGGAGGTCCCTACAATGAGCAGTTCTTC
TRBJ2-5	many	TRBD1	TRBV5-1	CASSLMGQTLRETQYF	TGCGCCAGCAGCTTGATGGGACAGACACTACGCGAGACCCAGTACTTC
TRBJ1-3	many	.	TRBV7-9	CASSSPLAGTGNTIYF	TGTGCCAGCAGCTCCCCCTTGGCAGGGACTGGAAACACCATATATTTT
TRBJ1-2	.	.	TRBV3-1	CASSQGDKGYGYTF	TGTGCCAGCAGCCAAGGGGATAAAGGGTATGGCTACACCTTC